This TCR beta chain derives from a study of OX40 agonist ivuxolimab in advanced cancers. The study's findings and limits: Expansion of clones was among the lowest in partial responders at 0.1-3.0 mg/kg.

The method was immunoSEQ multiplex PCR; TCRdb's version includes in-frame clones alone and lacks a portion of them. The sample lists over 55,000 clones, 70% to 85% occurring once. With V trimmed by 4 bases and J by 3 bases, 7 bases remained unmatched. CDR3 length: 15 residues. Germline CDR1 and CDR2: MNHNY and SVGAGI (reference sequence). Turning to this clone: Its antigen is unidentified.

The source of this sequence is an adult with an advanced solid tumor such as melanoma, head and neck, liver or kidney cancer. V gene TRBV6-6 combines with J gene TRBJ2-7; 9 bases align to TRBD2. The sample here was CD4+ or CD8+ T cells sorted from blood, taken in a trial of the OX40 agonist ivuxolimab. The CDR3 bases are TGTGCCAGCAGTTCCTCGGGACTAGCCGTCTACGAGCAGTACTTC. This sequence encodes CASSSSGLAVYEQYF.